The clone carrying this T cell receptor beta chain was recorded once. Time point denoted: pre-treatment baseline. This sample is drawn from a study of blood T cell dynamics during melanoma immunotherapy. Looking at the study overall: Standard first-line treatment here was pembrolizumab or nivolumab plus ipilimumab in metastatic melanoma.

Sequencing was performed with immunoSEQ multiplex PCR; in TCRdb, only in-frame clones are kept and a portion is missing. The sample includes thousands of clones, over 80% of them seen just once. The receptor's source is a human donor with melanoma. Some clones in this sample may be carry-over from other donors' samples. This sample comprised blood, obtained from a patient treated with checkpoint blockade.

The CDR3 DNA is TGTGCCAGCAGCATACCAACAGGGAGTCAAGAGACCCAGTACTTC. Translation: CASSIPTGSQETQYF. The chain combines TRBV9 with TRBJ2-5; tentatively, D is TRBD1 (6 bases). Trimming removed 4 bases from V and 2 bases from J, with 15 bases in between. CDR1 SGDLS and CDR2 YYNGEE come from the germline V gene. The CDR3 runs to 15 residues.